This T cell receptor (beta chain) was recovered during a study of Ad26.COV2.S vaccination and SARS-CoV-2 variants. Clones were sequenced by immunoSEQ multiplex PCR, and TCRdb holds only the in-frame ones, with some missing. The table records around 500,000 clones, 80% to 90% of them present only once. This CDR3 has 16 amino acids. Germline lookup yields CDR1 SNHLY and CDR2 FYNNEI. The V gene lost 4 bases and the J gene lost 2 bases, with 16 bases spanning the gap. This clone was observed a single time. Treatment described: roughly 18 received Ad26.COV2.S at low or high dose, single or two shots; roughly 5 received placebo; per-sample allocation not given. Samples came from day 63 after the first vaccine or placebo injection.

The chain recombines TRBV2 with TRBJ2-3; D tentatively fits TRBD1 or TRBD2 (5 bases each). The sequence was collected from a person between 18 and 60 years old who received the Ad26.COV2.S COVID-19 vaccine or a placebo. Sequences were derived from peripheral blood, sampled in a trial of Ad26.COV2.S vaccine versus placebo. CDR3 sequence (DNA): TGTGCCAGCAGTGGGGACCTGAGGGTCACCACAGATACGCAGTATTTT. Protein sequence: CASSGDLRVTTDTQYF.